Presented here are 27 T cell receptor beta chains from one specimen sequenced in a study of blood T cells in healthy people across ages. It was with a sample-barcoded 5' primer and a J-beta primer mix that a second PCR of roughly 6 to 12 cycles was run. One entry per CDR3 protein, called by TCRdb with MiXCR from the 5' RACE reads. The table records 750,000 to 950,000 distinct CDR3 sequences, roughly 29% of them present only once. The sample also formed part of further work on T cells of mothers and their children.

The specimen sequenced was blood. The receptors here all came from a woman between 40 and 55 years old in good health.

This clonotype has a handful of counts. This chain joins TRBV29-1 and TRBJ2-3; 13 nucleotides match TRBD2. V trimming: 7 bases; J trimming: 2 bases; junction bases outside the gene matches: 12. CDR1 SQVTM and CDR2 ANQGSEA come from the germline V gene. CDR3 length: 17 residues. The CDR3 loop reads CSGRGVTSGGTTDTQYF. The CDR3 DNA reads as TGCAGCGGCCGGGGGGTGACTAGCGGGGGGACCACAGATACGCAGTATTTT.

The chain combines TRBV24-1 with TRBJ1-5; TRBD1 matches 10 bases. CDR1 is KGHDR, CDR2 SFDVKD, per germline. V shed 3 bases, J shed 3 bases, and the junction held 4 bases outside the gene matches. This CDR3 is 16 amino acids long. The CDR3 coding sequence is TGTGCCACCAGTGATCGACAGGGGGCCGACAATCAGCCCCAGCATTTT. Translated, it gives CATSDRQGADNQPQHF.

This clonotype has a count of ten or more. This chain connects TRBV6-6 to TRBJ2-7, with unresolved D. The CDR3 sequence is 13 residues long. V was clipped by 10 bases and J by 1 base, with 14 bases between them. The germline CDR1 and CDR2 sequences are MNHNY and SVGAGI (reference sequence). As DNA, the CDR3 is TGTGCCACCCACTGGGCAGCTTCCTACGAGCAGTACTTC. Its translation is CATHWAASYEQYF.

There are many counts of this clonotype. The gene calls are TRBV5-1 and TRBJ1-1, with TRBD1 as a possible D gene (5 bases). The CDR3 has 13 amino acids. Trimming pared 0 bases from V and 4 bases from J, leaving 7 bases between. Germline V gene lookup returns CDR1 SGHRS and CDR2 YFSETQ. The CDR3 region is CASSLDRRTEAFF. The CDR3 coding sequence is TGCGCCAGCAGCTTGGACAGGCGCACTGAAGCTTTCTTT. Combining the CDR3 with reference TRBV5-1 and TRBJ1-1 gives the whole variable domain KAGVTQTPRYLIKTRGQQVTLSCSPISGHRSVSWYQQTPGQGLQFLFEYFSETQRNKGNFPGRFSGRQFSNSRSEMNVSTLELGDSALYLCASSLDRRTEAFFGQGTRLTVV.

This clonotype was found many times. This rearrangement joins TRBV6-1 to TRBJ1-4; maybe TRBD1 (5 bases). V shed 6 bases and J shed 8 bases, with 16 bases lying between them. Germline-derived CDR1 and CDR2 are MNHNS and SASEGT. The CDR3 runs 14 residues. The CDR3 coding sequence is TGTGCCAGCAGCCCGACAGCTGGAAAGGAAAAACTGTTTTTT. Translation gives CASSPTAGKEKLFF.

This clonotype came up many times. The chain links TRBV12-3 or TRBV12-4 to TRBJ1-2; 8 bases fit TRBD1. The CDR3 is 15 amino acids. J was trimmed by 2 bases and V by 2 bases; bases with no gene match: 4. CDR3 sequence reads: CASSLQGAANYGYTF. The CDR3 bases are TGTGCCAGCAGTTTACAGGGGGCAGCGAACTATGGCTACACCTTC.

The chain couples TRBV20-1 to TRBJ1-2; TRBD1 matches at 10 bases. The CDR3 covers 16 residues. Trimming took 3 bases from V and 3 from J; bases not matched to a gene: 10. Germline V CDR1 and CDR2: DFQATT, SNEGSKA (reference sequence). The DNA for the CDR3 is TGCAGTGCTAGGTTCGAAGGGACAGGGGCGGACTATGGCTACACCTTC. It yields the protein CSARFEGTGADYGYTF.

On this clonotype itself: The junction departs from germline at one end; a sequencing error may be responsible. The chain carries TRBV4-1 and TRBJ1-2; TRBD1 matches 10 bases. The CDR3 is 16 amino acids. CDR1 and CDR2 (germline): MGHRA, YSYEKL. As DNA, the CDR3 is TGCGCCAGCAGCCAAAGACAGGGGGCAGGCGACTATGGCTGCACCTTC. Its protein is CASSQRQGAGDYGCTF.

This clonotype was counted ten times or more. The chain combines TRBV7-6 with TRBJ2-7; possible D gene TRBD2, 6 bases. Germline assignment: CDR1 SGHVS and CDR2 FNYEAQ. CDR3 length: 14 residues. V was cut by 5 bases and J by 3 bases, with 14 bases left in between. The CDR3, as DNA: TGTGCCAGCAGCGCCTCCTCCGGGGGCTACGAGCAGTACTTC. Translation: CASSASSGGYEQYF.

The chain combines TRBV9 with TRBJ2-5; possible D gene TRBD2, 5 bases. V gave up 1 base and J gave up 2 bases, with 15 bases separating them. Germline lookup yields CDR1 SGDLS and CDR2 YYNGEE. The CDR3 consists of 16 residues. Written as DNA, the CDR3 is TGTGCCAGCAGCGTATTTATGTGGGGAGATCAAGAGACCCAGTACTTC. Protein sequence: CASSVFMWGDQETQYF.

The chain employs TRBV20-1 and TRBJ1-2; no clear D. The germline V gene encodes CDR1 DFQATT and CDR2 SNEGSKA (reference sequence). CDR3 length equals 12 residues. CDR3 nucleotides: TGCAGGGCTGCAACAAGGAACTATGGCTACACCTTC. This codes for CRAATRNYGYTF.

The rearrangement links TRBV20-1 to TRBJ2-5, with D perhaps matching TRBD2 (7 bases). The DNA end lines up better with TRBJ2-1; the J call may be wrong. Germline V CDR1 and CDR2: DFQATT, SNEGSKA (reference sequence). This CDR3 is built from 15 residues. CDR3 region: CSHSEGGGIQETQFF. The CDR3 bases are TGCAGTCATTCGGAGGGCGGGGGCATCCAAGAGACCCAGTTCTTC.

The table lists this clonotype with a few counts. The DNA of the CDR3 is TGCGCCAGCACCCTAGCGGCTAGCTCCTACAATGAGCAGTTCTTC. It encodes CASTLAASSYNEQFF. The chain links TRBV5-1 to TRBJ2-1, with 7 bases matching TRBD2. CDR1 is SGHRS, CDR2 YFSETQ, per germline. This CDR3 is built from 15 residues. The V segment lost 6 bases and the J segment 0 bases; nucleotides outside the gene matches: 6.

This chain uses TRBV7-9 with TRBJ2-1, with 7 nucleotides matching TRBD2. There are 14 residues in the CDR3. Germline-derived CDR1 and CDR2 are SEHNR and FQNEAQ (reference sequence). Germline trimming cut 7 bases from V and 7 bases from J; bases unmatched to any gene: 10. The CDR3 DNA is TGTGCCAGCATCTGGGGCGGGGGAAGTAATGAGCAGTTCTTC. Its translation is CASIWGGGSNEQFF.

CDR3 loop: CATSDHGLAGASTDTQYF. The CDR3 region has the DNA TGTGCCACCAGTGACCACGGACTAGCGGGGGCTAGCACAGATACGCAGTATTTT. The chain recombines TRBV24-1 with TRBJ2-3; 13 bases match TRBD2. The CDR3 is 18 residues long. V lost 4 bases to trimming and J lost 0 bases; unmatched junction nucleotides: 6. CDR1 is KGHDR, CDR2 SFDVKD, per germline.

This clonotype has a handful of counts. CDR3 protein: CASSLLASGGEAKNIQYF. The DNA of the CDR3 is TGCGCCAGCAGCTTGCTCGCTAGCGGGGGCGAAGCCAAAAACATTCAGTACTTC. The rearrangement joins TRBV5-1 to TRBJ2-4; TRBD2 matches 10 bases. This CDR3 has 18 residues. V shed 1 base, J shed 0 bases, and the junction held 7 bases outside the gene matches. Germline loops: CDR1 SGHRS, CDR2 YFSETQ.

This clonotype was observed many times. The genes are TRBV7-2 and TRBJ1-6; no reliable D call. CDR1 SGHTA and CDR2 FQGNSA come from the germline V gene. There are 17 residues in the CDR3. Trimming took off 5 bases at V and 0 bases at J, with 14 bases between the two ends. The CDR3 loop reads CASSPGSASSYNSPLHF. CDR3 nucleotide sequence: TGTGCCAGCAGCCCAGGCAGCGCGAGCTCCTATAATTCACCCCTCCACTTT.

This sequence joins TRBV25-1 and TRBJ1-2; D not certain. Trimming took off 8 bases at V and 0 bases at J, with 16 bases between the two ends. This CDR3 is built from 15 residues. Germline V gives CDR1 MGHDK, CDR2 SYGVNS. CDR3 DNA: TGTGCCAGCTCGGACGGGTTCGACTCTAACTATGGCTACACCTTC. The encoded protein is CASSDGFDSNYGYTF.

The V gene is TRBV25-1, the J gene TRBJ2-7, with D unclear. The DNA end is a closer match to TRBJ2-5, so the J assignment may be wrong. The CDR3 length is 12 residues. The germline gives CDR1 MGHDK, CDR2 SYGVNS. The CDR3 DNA follows: TGTGCCAGCAGCCTTAGTTTTCAGACCCAGTACTTC. It translates to CASSLSFQTQYF.

V gene TRBV6-2 or TRBV6-3 combines with J gene TRBJ2-7; D might be TRBD1 or TRBD2, each matching 5 bases. V was shortened by 0 bases and J by 0 bases, with 12 bases between the two germline ends. There are 16 residues in the CDR3. Germline CDR1 and CDR2: MNHEY and SVGEGT. CDR3 coding DNA: TGTGCCAGCAGTTACTCTATAGACGGGACCTCCTACGAGCAGTACTTC. Residues: CASSYSIDGTSYEQYF.

With regard to this clonotype: One end of the junction does not line up with germline, which may come from a read error. This sequence joins TRBV27 and TRBJ2-1; no reliable D call. Germline assignment: CDR1 MNHEY and CDR2 SMNVEV (reference sequence). The CDR3 is 15 amino acids. In nucleotides, the CDR3 is TGTGCCAGCAAAACCCCTGATAGGAGCTACAATGGGCAGTTCTTC. Its protein product is CASKTPDRSYNGQFF.

V and J are TRBV4-1 and TRBJ2-1, with 8 bases lining up with TRBD2. The CDR3 covers 17 residues. Trimming removed 4 bases from V and 1 base from J; junction bases left unmatched: 9. In germline, CDR1 is MGHRA, CDR2 YSYEKL. For the CDR3, the DNA is TGCGCCAGCAGCCCCAGGGGAGCGGGGGAGTCCTACAATGAGCAGTTCTTC. The encoded protein is CASSPRGAGESYNEQFF.

V usage is TRBV20-1 and J usage is TRBJ2-1, with D possibly being TRBD1 or TRBD2 (5 bases each). The DNA end favors TRBJ2-7, so the J call may be wrong. The CDR3 is made up of 13 amino acids. Germline CDR1 reads DFQATT; CDR2 reads SNEGSKA (reference sequence). Here the CDR3 DNA reads TGCAGTGCTAGAGACTTTGCCGGGGCTCGGCAGTACTTC. It yields the protein CSARDFAGARQYF.

With regard to this clonotype: The germline gene is not matched at one end of the junction; a read error may be the cause. The chain joins TRBV20-1 to TRBJ1-1; TRBD1 is a possible D gene (5 bases). Germline lookup yields CDR1 DFQATT and CDR2 SNEGSKA (reference sequence). This CDR3 has 16 amino acids. The CDR3 DNA reads TGCAGTACTAGAGATTTCCCAGGGTCGATGAACACTGAAGCTTTCTTT. Translating it yields CSTRDFPGSMNTEAFF.

CDR3 DNA: TGCGCCAGCAGCCCATTAGCGGCGTCCCTATCCGAGCAGTACTTC. It yields the protein CASSPLAASLSEQYF. The rearrangement links TRBV4-1 to TRBJ2-7, with D perhaps matching TRBD2 (6 bases). Trimming shortened V by 4 bases and J by 6 bases, and 19 bases separated the two germline ends. The CDR3 totals 15 residues. The germline V gene has CDR1 MGHRA and CDR2 YSYEKL.

To note about this clonotype: The junction departs from germline at one end; a sequencing error may be responsible. The gene calls are TRBV13 and TRBJ2-5, with 15 bases identical to TRBD2. CDR1 PRHDT and CDR2 FYEKMQ come from the germline V gene (reference sequence). The CDR3 has 17 residues. Written as DNA, the CDR3 is TGTGCCAGCAGCTTCGGACTAGCGGGGGGGTACCAAGAAACCCAGTACTTC. Its translation: CASSFGLAGGYQETQYF.

The chain employs TRBV7-2 and TRBJ1-2; the D gene is possibly TRBD1 (5 bases). From germline, CDR1 is SGHTA and CDR2 FQGNSA. The ends were cut back, 1 base at V and 7 bases at J, with 16 bases in the middle. The CDR3 sequence is 15 residues long. The DNA of the CDR3 is TGTGCCAGCAGCTTAGAAGGAGGAAGGGGCCTTGGCTACACCTTC. It specifies CASSLEGGRGLGYTF.